Listed here are 19 T cell receptor beta chains from one sample, sequenced in a study of blood T cell repertoires in COVID-19. Clones were read by immunoSEQ multiplex PCR, and TCRdb kept only the in-frame ones, dropping some. The sample records about 280,000 clones, around 85% being singletons. What was sequenced was PBMCs or T cells enriched from blood (not recorded which). These TCRs come from a woman in her forties who had recovered from COVID-19.

The chain combines TRBV7-3 with TRBJ2-3, with TRBD2 identical over 8 bases. Trimming at V came to 5 bases and at J to 4 bases, leaving 5 bases not matched to a gene. The germline V gene encodes CDR1 SGHTA and CDR2 FQGTGA. The length of the CDR3 is 14 residues. The CDR3 spells CASSTGTRADTQYF. CDR3 bases: TGTGCCAGCAGCACCGGGACTAGAGCAGATACGCAGTATTTT.

The chain links TRBV7-2 to TRBJ1-5; D not resolved. Germline V gives CDR1 SGHTA, CDR2 FQGNSA. The CDR3 contains 16 residues. V was shortened by 0 bases and J by 2 bases, with 11 bases between the two germline ends. CDR3 sequence reads: CASSLARGYGNQPQHF. CDR3 DNA sequence: TGTGCCAGCAGCTTAGCCCGAGGGTATGGCAATCAGCCCCAGCATTTT.

The chain links TRBV3-1 (or the pseudogene TRBV3-2) to TRBJ1-4; D ambiguous. CDR3 size: 15 residues. Germline V CDR1 and CDR2: LGHDT, YNNKEL (reference sequence). Trimming pared 1 base from V and 7 bases from J, leaving 13 bases between. The chain's CDR3 is CASSQAGIRPEKLFF. DNA for the CDR3: TGTGCCAGCAGCCAAGCCGGGATCCGCCCTGAAAAACTGTTTTTT.

The gene calls are TRBV18 and TRBJ2-1; the match to TRBD2 covers 11 bases. The CDR3 covers 17 residues. V gave up 6 bases and J gave up 0 bases; unmatched junction bases: 7. Germline-derived CDR1 and CDR2 are KGHSH and LQKENI. The CDR3 spells CASSQPGLAGSYNEQFF. CDR3 in DNA: TGTGCCAGCTCGCAGCCTGGACTAGCGGGCTCCTACAATGAGCAGTTCTTC.

The chain employs TRBV5-1 and TRBJ1-1, with D tentatively TRBD1 (5 bases). Per germline, CDR1 SGHRS and CDR2 YFSETQ. The CDR3 extends over 16 amino acids. V lost 1 base and J 0 bases, leaving 13 bases between the germline ends. CDR3 sequence: CASSLLGAMLNTEAFF. The CDR3 DNA reads TGCGCCAGCAGCTTGTTAGGGGCGATGTTGAACACTGAAGCTTTCTTT.

The chain employs TRBV18 and TRBJ2-2; 8 nucleotides agree with TRBD1. Germline trimming cut 2 bases from V and 3 bases from J; bases unmatched to any gene: 2. Germline V CDR1 and CDR2: KGHSH, LQKENI. The CDR3 has 15 residues. The CDR3 DNA is TGTGCCAGCTCACCAACAGGGGGTTACACCGGGGAGCTGTTTTTT. The encoded protein is CASSPTGGYTGELFF. Filled out from reference TRBV18 and TRBJ2-2, the complete variable domain reads NAGVMQNPRHLVRRRGQEARLRCSPMKGHSHVYWYRQLPEEGLKFMVYLQKENIIDESGMPKERFSAEFPKEGPSILRIQQVVRGDSAAYFCASSPTGGYTGELFFGEGSRLTVL.

The rearrangement joins TRBV15 to TRBJ2-1; tentatively, D is TRBD2 (6 bases). The CDR3 totals 12 residues. V lost 9 bases and J 4 bases, leaving 10 bases between the germline ends. Germline values: CDR1 LNHNV, CDR2 YYDKDF (reference sequence). The CDR3: CATGLGYNEQFF. CDR3 sequence (DNA): TGTGCCACGGGACTGGGGTACAATGAGCAGTTCTTC.

This clone was detected only once. J is TRBJ2-5 and V is TRBV20-1; the D is unclear. Trimming removed 3 bases from V and 4 bases from J, with 6 bases in between. Germline V gives CDR1 DFQATT, CDR2 SNEGSKA (reference sequence). This CDR3 has 11 amino acids. As DNA, the CDR3 is TGCAGTGCTAGGGGCTTAGAGACCCAGTACTTC. This translates into CSARGLETQYF.

The rearrangement links TRBV7-9 to TRBJ2-7; weak D call: TRBD2 (5 bases). Germline assignment: CDR1 SEHNR and CDR2 FQNEAQ (reference sequence). V lost 5 bases to trimming and J lost 0 bases, with 11 bases between them. This CDR3 comprises 14 residues. CDR3 bases: TGTGCCAGCAGCATTCAAGGGAGCTCCTACGAGCAGTACTTC. Translating gives CASSIQGSSYEQYF.

The chain is built from TRBV5-1 and TRBJ2-1, with D perhaps matching TRBD2 (7 bases). The germline V gene has CDR1 SGHRS and CDR2 YFSETQ. Trimming took 4 bases from V and 1 from J, leaving 15 bases between them. CDR3 length equals 16 residues. For the CDR3, the DNA is TGCGCCAGCAGCAGTGGGGCGGGGGCGTCCTACAATGAGCAGTTCTTC. It yields the protein CASSSGAGASYNEQFF.

The chain has TRBV6-2 or TRBV6-3 and TRBJ2-7; no clear D gene. There are 15 residues in the CDR3. Trimming took off 2 bases at V and 0 bases at J, with 11 bases between the two ends. Per germline, CDR1 MNHEY and CDR2 SVGEGT. Written as DNA, the CDR3 is TGTGCCAGCAGTTACGCGGTTAGTACCTCCTACGAGCAGTACTTC. This translates into CASSYAVSTSYEQYF.

The V call is TRBV21-1, the J call TRBJ2-7; the DNA was not compared with TRBD1, the D call given in the table. TRBV21-1 constitutes a pseudogene. The CDR3 loop spans 16 amino acids. The CDR3: CASSRSLGRTAPWMYF. Written as DNA, the CDR3 is TGTGCCAGCAGCAGGTCCCTCGGCCGGACAGCACCTTGGATGTACTTC.

V usage is TRBV27 and J usage is TRBJ2-2; possibly TRBD2 for D (6 bases). Germline CDR1 reads MNHEY; CDR2 reads SMNVEV (reference sequence). Trimming removed 10 bases at V and 7 bases at J, with 16 bases between. This CDR3 contains 13 residues. The CDR3 coding sequence is TGTGCCACCCCGGGAGCCCCCCACGGGGAGCTGTTTTTT. It specifies CATPGAPHGELFF.

The rearrangement joins TRBV28 to TRBJ1-2, with 7 positions matching TRBD1. The CDR3 contains 16 residues. Looked up from germline, CDR1 is MDHEN and CDR2 is SYDVKM. J gave up 5 bases and V 5 bases, and 14 bases lay outside the gene matches. The chain's CDR3 is CASSSFRDSRSYGYTF. DNA for the CDR3: TGTGCCAGCAGTAGTTTCCGGGACAGCCGATCTTATGGCTACACCTTC.

The rearrangement uses TRBV19 and TRBJ2-2; 7 bases are shared with TRBD2. The germline V gene has CDR1 LNHDA and CDR2 SQIVND (reference sequence). Germline trimming cut 9 bases from V and 7 bases from J; bases unmatched to any gene: 8. The length of the CDR3 is 13 residues. In DNA, the CDR3 is TGTGCCAGCAGTTATGGGGGGGTCGGGGAGCTGTTTTTT. This sequence encodes CASSYGGVGELFF.

The J gene is TRBJ2-1, the V gene TRBV6-5; 8 bases agree with TRBD2. The V gene's germline CDR1 is MNHEY and CDR2 SVGAGI. This CDR3 is built from 15 residues. V trimming: 0 bases; J trimming: 9 bases; junction bases outside the gene matches: 7. The CDR3: CASSYSAGLVIEQFF. The DNA for the CDR3 is TGTGCCAGCAGTTACTCGGCGGGACTAGTGATTGAGCAGTTCTTC.

In this sample, this clone turned up once. The chain joins TRBV6-2 or TRBV6-3 to TRBJ2-1, with D unclear. Germline CDR1 MNHEY, CDR2 SVGEGT. V lost 4 bases to trimming and J lost 9 bases, with 13 bases between them. The length of the CDR3 is 13 residues. The CDR3 sequence: CASSFMERSEQFF. In DNA form, the CDR3 reads TGTGCCAGCAGTTTCATGGAGCGATCTGAGCAGTTCTTC.

The rearrangement joins TRBV9 to TRBJ1-1, with D possibly TRBD1 on 5 matching bases. V was clipped by 2 bases and J by 1 base, with 12 bases between them. Germline CDR1 and CDR2: SGDLS and YYNGEE. This CDR3 has 15 amino acids. The CDR3 reads CASSVLGGENTEAFF. CDR3 DNA: TGTGCCAGCAGCGTTCTGGGAGGGGAGAACACTGAAGCTTTCTTT.

The chain has TRBV6-5 and TRBJ2-2; 9 bases are a match to TRBD2. Germline V gives CDR1 MNHEY, CDR2 SVGAGI. Trimming removed 4 bases from V and 6 bases from J; junction bases left unmatched: 6. The CDR3 covers 15 residues. CDR3 residues: CASSSPREGSGELFF. In DNA form, the CDR3 reads TGTGCCAGCAGTTCTCCGCGGGAGGGCTCCGGGGAGCTGTTTTTT.